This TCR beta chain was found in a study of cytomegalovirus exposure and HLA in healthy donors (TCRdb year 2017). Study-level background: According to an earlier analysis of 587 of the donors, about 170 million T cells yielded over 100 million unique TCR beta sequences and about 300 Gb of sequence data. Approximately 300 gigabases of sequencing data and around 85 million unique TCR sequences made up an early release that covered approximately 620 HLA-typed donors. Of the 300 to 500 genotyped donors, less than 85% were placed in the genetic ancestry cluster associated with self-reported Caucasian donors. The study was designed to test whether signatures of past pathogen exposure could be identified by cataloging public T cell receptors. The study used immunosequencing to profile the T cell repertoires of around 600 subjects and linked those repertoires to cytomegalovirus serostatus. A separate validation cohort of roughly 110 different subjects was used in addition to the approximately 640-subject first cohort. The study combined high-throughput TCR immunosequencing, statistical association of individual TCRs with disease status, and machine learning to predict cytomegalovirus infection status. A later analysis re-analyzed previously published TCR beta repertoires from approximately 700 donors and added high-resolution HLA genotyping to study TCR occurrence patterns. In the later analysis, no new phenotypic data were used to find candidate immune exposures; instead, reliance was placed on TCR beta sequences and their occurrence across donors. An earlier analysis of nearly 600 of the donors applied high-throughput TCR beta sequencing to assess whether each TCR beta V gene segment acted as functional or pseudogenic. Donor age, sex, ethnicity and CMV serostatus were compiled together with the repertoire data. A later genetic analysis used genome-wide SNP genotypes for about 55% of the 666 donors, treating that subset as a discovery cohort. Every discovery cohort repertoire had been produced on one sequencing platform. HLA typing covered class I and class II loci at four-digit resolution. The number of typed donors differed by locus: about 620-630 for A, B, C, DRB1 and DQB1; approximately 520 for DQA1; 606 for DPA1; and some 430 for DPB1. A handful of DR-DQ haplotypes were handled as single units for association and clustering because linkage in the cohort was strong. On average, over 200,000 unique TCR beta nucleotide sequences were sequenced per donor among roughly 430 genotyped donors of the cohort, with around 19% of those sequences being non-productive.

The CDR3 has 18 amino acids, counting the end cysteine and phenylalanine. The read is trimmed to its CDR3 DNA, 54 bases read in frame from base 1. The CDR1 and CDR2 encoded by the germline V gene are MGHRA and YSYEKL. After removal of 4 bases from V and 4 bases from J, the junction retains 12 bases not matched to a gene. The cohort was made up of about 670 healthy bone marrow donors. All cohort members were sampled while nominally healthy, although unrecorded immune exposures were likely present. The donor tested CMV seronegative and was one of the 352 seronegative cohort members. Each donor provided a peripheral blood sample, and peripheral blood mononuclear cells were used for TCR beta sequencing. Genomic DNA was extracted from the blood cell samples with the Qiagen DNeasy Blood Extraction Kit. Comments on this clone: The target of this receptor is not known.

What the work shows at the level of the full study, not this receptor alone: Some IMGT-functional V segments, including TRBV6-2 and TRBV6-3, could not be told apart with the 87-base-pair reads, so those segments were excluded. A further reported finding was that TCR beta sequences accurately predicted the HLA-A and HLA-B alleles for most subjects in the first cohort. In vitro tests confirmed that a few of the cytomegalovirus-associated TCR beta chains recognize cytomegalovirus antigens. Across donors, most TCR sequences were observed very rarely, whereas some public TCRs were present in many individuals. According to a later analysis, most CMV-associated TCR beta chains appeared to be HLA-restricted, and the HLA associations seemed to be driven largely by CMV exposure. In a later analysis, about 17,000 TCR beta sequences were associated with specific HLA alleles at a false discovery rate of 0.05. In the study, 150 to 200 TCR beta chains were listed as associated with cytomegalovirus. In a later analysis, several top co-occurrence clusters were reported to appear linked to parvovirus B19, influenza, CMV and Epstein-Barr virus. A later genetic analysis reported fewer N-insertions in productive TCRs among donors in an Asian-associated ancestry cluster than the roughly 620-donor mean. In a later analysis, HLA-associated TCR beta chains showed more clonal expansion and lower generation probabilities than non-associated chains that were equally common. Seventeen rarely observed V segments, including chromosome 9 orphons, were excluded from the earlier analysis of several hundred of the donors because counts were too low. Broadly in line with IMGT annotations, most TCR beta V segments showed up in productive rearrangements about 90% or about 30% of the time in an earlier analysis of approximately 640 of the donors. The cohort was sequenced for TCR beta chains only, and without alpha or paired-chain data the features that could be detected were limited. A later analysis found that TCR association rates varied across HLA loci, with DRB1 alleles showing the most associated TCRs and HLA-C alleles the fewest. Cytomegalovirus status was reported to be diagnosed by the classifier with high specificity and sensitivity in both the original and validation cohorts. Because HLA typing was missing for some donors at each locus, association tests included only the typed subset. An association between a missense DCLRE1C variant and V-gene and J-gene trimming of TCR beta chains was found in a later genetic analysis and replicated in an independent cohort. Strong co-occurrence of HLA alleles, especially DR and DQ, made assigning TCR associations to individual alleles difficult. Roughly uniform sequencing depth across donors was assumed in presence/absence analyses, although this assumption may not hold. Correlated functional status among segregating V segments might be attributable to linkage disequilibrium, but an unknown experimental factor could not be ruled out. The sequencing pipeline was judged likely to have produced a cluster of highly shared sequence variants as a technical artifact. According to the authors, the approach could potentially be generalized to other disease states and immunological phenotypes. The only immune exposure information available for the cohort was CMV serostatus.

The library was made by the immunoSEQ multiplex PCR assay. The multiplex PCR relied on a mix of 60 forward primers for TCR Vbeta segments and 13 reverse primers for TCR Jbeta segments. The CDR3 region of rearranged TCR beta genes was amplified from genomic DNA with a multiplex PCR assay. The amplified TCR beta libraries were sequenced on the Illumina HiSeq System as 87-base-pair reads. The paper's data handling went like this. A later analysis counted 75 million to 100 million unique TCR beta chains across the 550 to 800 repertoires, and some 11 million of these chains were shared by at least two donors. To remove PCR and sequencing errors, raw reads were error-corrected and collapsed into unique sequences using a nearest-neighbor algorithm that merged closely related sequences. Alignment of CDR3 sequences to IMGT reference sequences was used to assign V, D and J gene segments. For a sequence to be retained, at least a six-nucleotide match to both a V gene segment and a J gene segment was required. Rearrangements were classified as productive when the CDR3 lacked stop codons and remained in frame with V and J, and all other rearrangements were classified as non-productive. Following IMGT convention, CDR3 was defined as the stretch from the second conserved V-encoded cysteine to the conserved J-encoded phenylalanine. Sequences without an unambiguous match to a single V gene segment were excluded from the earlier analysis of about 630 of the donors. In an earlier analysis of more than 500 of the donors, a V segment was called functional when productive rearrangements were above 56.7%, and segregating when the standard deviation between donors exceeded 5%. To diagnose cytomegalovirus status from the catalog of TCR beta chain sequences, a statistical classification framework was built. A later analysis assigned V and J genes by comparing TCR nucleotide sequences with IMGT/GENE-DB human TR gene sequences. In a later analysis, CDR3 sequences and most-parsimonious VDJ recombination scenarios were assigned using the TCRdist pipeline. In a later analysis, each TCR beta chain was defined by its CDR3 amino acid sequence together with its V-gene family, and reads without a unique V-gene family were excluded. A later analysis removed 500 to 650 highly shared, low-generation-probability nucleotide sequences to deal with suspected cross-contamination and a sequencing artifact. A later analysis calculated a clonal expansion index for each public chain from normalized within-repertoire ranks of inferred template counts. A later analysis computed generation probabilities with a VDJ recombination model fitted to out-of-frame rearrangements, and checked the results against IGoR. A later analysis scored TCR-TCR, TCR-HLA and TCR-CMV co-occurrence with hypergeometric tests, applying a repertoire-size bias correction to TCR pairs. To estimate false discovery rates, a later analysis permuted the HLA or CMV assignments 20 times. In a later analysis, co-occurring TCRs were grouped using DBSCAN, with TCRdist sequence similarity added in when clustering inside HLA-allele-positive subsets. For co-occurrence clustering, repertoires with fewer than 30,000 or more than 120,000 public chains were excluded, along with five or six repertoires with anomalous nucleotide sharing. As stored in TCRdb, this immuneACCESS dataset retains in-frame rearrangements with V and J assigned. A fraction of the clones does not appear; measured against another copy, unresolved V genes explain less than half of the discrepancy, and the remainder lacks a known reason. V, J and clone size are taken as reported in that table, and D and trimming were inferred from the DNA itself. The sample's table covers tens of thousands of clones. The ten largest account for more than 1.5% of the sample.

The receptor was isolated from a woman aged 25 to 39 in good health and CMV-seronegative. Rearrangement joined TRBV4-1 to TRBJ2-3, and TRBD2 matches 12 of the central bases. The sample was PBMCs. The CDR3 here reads CASSLRGASGGAADTQYF. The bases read TGCGCCAGCAGCCTCCGGGGGGCTAGCGGGGGGGCTGCAGATACGCAGTATTTT.